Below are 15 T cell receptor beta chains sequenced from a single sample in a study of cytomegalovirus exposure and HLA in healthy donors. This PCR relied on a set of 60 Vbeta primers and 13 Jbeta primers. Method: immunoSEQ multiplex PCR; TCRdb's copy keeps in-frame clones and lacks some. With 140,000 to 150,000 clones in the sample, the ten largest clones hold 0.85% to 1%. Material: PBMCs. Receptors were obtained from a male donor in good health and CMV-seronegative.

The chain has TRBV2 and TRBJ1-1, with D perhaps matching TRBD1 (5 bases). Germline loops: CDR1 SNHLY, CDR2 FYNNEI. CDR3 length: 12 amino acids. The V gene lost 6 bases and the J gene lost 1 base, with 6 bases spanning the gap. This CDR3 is CASSDRNTEAFF. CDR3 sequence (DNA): TGTGCCAGCAGCGACAGGAACACTGAAGCTTTCTTT.

Here the CDR3 DNA reads TGTGCCAGCAGCTTCCCTCCGGACATCCAGAAGGGCTACACCTTC. Translation gives CASSFPPDIQKGYTF. The chain uses TRBV7-8 and TRBJ1-2, with a possible D match to TRBD1 (5 bases). CDR3 size: 15 residues. Germline lookup yields CDR1 SGHVS and CDR2 FQNEAQ. V lost 3 bases to trimming and J lost 8 bases, with 19 bases between them.

CDR3 in DNA: TGTGCCAGCAGCGTTGGAGGTTTCTCCTATAATTCACCCCTCCACTTT. Residues: CASSVGGFSYNSPLHF. V usage is TRBV9 and J usage is TRBJ1-6; D is ambiguous. This CDR3 has 16 amino acids. V shed 2 bases and J shed 0 bases, with 9 bases lying between them. Per the germline V gene, CDR1 is SGDLS and CDR2 is YYNGEE. Combining the CDR3 with reference TRBV9 and TRBJ1-6 gives the whole variable domain DSGVTQTPKHLITATGQRVTLRCSPRSGDLSVYWYQQSLDQGLQFLIQYYNGEERAKGNILERFSAQQFPDLHSELNLSSLELGDSALYFCASSVGGFSYNSPLHFGNGTRLTVT.

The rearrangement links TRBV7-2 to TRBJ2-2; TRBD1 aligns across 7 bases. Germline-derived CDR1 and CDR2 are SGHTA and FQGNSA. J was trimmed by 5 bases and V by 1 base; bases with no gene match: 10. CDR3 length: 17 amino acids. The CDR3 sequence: CASSLEPEGARTGELFF. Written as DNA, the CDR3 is TGTGCCAGCAGCTTAGAGCCTGAGGGGGCTCGGACCGGGGAGCTGTTTTTT.

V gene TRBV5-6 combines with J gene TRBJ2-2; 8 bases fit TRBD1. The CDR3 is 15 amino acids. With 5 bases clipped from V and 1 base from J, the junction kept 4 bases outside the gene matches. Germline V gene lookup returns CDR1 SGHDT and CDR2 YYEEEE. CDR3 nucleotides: TGTGCCAGCAGTTGGGGACAGGAGAACACCGGGGAGCTGTTTTTT. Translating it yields CASSWGQENTGELFF.

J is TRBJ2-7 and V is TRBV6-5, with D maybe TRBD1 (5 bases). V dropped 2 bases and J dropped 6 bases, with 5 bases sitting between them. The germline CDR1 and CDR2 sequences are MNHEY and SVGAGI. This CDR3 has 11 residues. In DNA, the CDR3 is TGTGCCAGCAGTTACGGGGCCGAGCAGTACTTC. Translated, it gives CASSYGAEQYF.

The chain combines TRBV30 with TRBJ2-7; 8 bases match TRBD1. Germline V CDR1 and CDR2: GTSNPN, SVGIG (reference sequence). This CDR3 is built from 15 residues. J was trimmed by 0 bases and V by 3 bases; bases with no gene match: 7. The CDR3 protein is CAWSEGTGSSYEQYF. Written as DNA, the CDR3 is TGTGCCTGGAGCGAGGGGACAGGCTCCTCCTACGAGCAGTACTTC.

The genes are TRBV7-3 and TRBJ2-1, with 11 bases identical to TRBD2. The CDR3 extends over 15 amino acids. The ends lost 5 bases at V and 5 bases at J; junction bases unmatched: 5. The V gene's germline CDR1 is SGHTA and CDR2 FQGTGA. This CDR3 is CASSHSGGAHNEQFF. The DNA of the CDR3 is TGTGCCAGCAGCCATAGCGGGGGGGCTCACAATGAGCAGTTCTTC.

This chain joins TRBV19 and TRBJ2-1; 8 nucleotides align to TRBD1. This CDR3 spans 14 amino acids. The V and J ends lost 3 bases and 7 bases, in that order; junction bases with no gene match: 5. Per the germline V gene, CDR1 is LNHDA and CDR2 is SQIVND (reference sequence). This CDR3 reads CASSITGGRNEQFF. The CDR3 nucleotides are TGTGCCAGTAGTATCACAGGGGGTAGAAATGAGCAGTTCTTC.

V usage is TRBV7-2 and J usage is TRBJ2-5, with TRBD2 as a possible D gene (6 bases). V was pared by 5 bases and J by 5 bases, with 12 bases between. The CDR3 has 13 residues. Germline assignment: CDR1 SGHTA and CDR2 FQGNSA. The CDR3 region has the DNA TGTGCCAGCAGCCCGATTGGGGGGGAGACCCAGTACTTC. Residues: CASSPIGGETQYF.

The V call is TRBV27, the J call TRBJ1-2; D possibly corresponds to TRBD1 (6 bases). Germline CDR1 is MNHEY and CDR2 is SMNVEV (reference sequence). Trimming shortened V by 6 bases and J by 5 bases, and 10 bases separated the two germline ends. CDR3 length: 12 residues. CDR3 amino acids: CASSLQGYGYTF. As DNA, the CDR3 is TGTGCCAGCAGCCTCCAGGGGTATGGCTACACCTTC.

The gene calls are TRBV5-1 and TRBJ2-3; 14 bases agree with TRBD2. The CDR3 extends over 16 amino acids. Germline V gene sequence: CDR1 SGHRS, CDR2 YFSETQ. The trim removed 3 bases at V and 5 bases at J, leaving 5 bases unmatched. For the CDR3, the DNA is TGCGCCAGCAGCTCGGGACTAGCGGGAGTCGAAGATACGCAGTATTTT. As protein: CASSSGLAGVEDTQYF. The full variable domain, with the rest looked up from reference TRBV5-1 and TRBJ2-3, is KAGVTQTPRYLIKTRGQQVTLSCSPISGHRSVSWYQQTPGQGLQFLFEYFSETQRNKGNFPGRFSGRQFSNSRSEMNVSTLELGDSALYLCASSSGLAGVEDTQYFGPGTRLTVL.

Here the CDR3 reads CASSYRGTNYGYTF. DNA of the CDR3: TGTGCCAGTAGTTACAGGGGCACTAACTATGGCTACACCTTC. The rearrangement joins TRBV19 to TRBJ1-2; 7 bases line up with TRBD1. In germline, CDR1 is LNHDA, CDR2 SQIVND (reference sequence). J was trimmed by 0 bases and V by 5 bases; bases with no gene match: 3. The CDR3 contains 14 residues.

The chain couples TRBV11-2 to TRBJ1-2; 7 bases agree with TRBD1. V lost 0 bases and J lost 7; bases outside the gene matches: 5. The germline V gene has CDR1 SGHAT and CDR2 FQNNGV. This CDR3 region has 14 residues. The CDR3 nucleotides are TGTGCCAGCAGCTTAGATCCGGCAGGGGGTGGCTACACCTTC. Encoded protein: CASSLDPAGGGYTF.

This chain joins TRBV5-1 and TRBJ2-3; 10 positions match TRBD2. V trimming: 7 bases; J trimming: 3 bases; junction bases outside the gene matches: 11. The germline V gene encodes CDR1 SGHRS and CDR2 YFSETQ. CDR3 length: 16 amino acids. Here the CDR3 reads CASDRIAGGMTDTQYF. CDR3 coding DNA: TGCGCCAGCGATAGAATAGCGGGAGGCATGACAGATACGCAGTATTTT.